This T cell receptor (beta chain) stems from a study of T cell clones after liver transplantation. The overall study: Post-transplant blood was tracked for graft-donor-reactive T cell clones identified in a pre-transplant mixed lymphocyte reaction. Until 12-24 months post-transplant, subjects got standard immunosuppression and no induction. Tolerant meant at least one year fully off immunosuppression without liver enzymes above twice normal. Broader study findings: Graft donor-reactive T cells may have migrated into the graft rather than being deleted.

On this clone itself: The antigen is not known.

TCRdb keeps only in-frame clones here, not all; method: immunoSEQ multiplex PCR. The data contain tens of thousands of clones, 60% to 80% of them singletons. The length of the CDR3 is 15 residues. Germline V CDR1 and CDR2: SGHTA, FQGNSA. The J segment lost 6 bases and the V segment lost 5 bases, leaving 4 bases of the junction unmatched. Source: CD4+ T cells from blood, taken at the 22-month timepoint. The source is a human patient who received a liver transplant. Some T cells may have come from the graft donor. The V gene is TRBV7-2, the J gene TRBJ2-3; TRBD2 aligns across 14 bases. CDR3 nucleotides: TGTGCCAGCAGCCCACGACTAGCGGGAGGGGATACGCAGTATTTT. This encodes CASSPRLAGGDTQYF. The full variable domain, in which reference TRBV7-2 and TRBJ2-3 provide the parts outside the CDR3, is GAGVSQSPSNKVTEKGKDVELRCDPISGHTALYWYRQSLGQGLEFLIYFQGNSAPDKSGLPSDRFSAERTGGSVSTLTIQRTQQEDSAVYLCASSPRLAGGDTQYFGPGTRLTVL.